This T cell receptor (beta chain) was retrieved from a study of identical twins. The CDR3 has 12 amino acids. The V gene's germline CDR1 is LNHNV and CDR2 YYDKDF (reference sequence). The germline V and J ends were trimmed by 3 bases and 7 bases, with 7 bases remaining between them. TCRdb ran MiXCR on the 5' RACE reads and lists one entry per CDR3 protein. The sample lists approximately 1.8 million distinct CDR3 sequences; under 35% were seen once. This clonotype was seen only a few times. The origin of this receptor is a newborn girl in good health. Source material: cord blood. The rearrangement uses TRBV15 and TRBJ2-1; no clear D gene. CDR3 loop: CATSSPGNEQFF. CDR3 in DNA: TGTGCCACCAGCAGCCCAGGTAATGAGCAGTTCTTC.